Following are 27 T cell receptor beta chains from one sample sequenced in a study of blood T cells in healthy people across ages. Primed by a sample-barcoded 5' primer and a J-beta primer mix, a second PCR proceeded for about 7 to 11 cycles. MiXCR, run by TCRdb on the 5' RACE reads, gives a single entry per CDR3 protein. The sample consists of more than 1 million distinct CDR3 sequences, around 45% of them appearing once. The material sequenced was blood. The receptors were sampled from a woman between 55 and 75 years old in good health.

V gene TRBV4-2 combines with J gene TRBJ2-7, with 12 bases fitting TRBD2. The germline CDR1 and CDR2 sequences are LGHNA and YNFKEQ. This CDR3 is built from 17 residues. V shed 4 bases, J shed 2 bases, and the junction held 9 bases outside the gene matches. The chain's CDR3 is CASSPGLAGLGPYEQYF. CDR3 DNA sequence: TGTGCCAGCAGCCCCGGACTAGCGGGACTGGGGCCCTACGAGCAGTACTTC.

With regard to this clonotype: Given a much more abundant clone one base away, this may be a read error. The chain joins TRBV20-1 to TRBJ2-3; TRBD2 might be the D (6 bases). The CDR3 is made up of 15 amino acids. Germline V gene sequence: CDR1 DFQATT, CDR2 SNEGSKA (reference sequence). The CDR3 sequence: CSASPPAGHTNTQYF. The DNA of the CDR3 is TGCAGTGCTAGTCCCCCCGCGGGGCACACAAATACGCAGTATTTT.

The genes are TRBV28 and TRBJ2-5; no clear D. Germline lookup yields CDR1 MDHEN and CDR2 SYDVKM. V lost 3 bases and J lost 3, with 17 bases in between. This CDR3 has 16 residues. Here the CDR3 reads CASSFSSGQVEETQYF. CDR3 nucleotide sequence: TGTGCCAGCAGTTTCTCATCTGGTCAGGTAGAAGAGACCCAGTACTTC. The full variable domain, its missing parts supplied by reference TRBV28 and TRBJ2-5, is DVKVTQSSRYLVKRTGEKVFLECVQDMDHENMFWYRQDPGLGLRLIYFSYDVKMKEKGDIPEGYSVSREKKERFSLILESASTNQTSMYLCASSFSSGQVEETQYFGPGTRLLVL.

The chain has TRBV9 and TRBJ1-1; maybe TRBD1 (5 bases). This CDR3 spans 12 amino acids. The V end lost 7 bases, the J end lost 1 base, and 8 bases lay between the germline ends. CDR1 is SGDLS and CDR2 is YYNGEE in the germline V gene. The CDR3: CASWDANTEAFF. The CDR3 bases are TGTGCCAGCTGGGACGCGAACACTGAAGCTTTCTTT.

This clonotype has only a few counts. J is TRBJ2-1 and V is TRBV11-3; 9 positions agree with TRBD2. The J call could be wrong; TRBJ2-7 is a better fit for the DNA end. The CDR3 is 16 amino acids. CDR1 and CDR2 (germline): SGHNT, YENEEA. This CDR3 reads CASSLNSGSSYNEQYF. In DNA form, the CDR3 reads TGTGCCAGCAGCCTGAATAGCGGGAGCTCCTACAATGAGCAGTACTTC.

The table lists this clonotype with a few counts. This chain joins TRBV5-1 and TRBJ2-1; TRBD1 matches at 12 bases. The ends lost 4 bases at V and 9 bases at J; junction bases unmatched: 11. The CDR3 loop spans 16 amino acids. From germline, CDR1 is SGHRS and CDR2 YFSETQ. In nucleotides, the CDR3 is TGCGCCAGCAGCCCCTTACCGGGACAGGGGGCGTTTGAGCAGTTCTTC. Translation: CASSPLPGQGAFEQFF.

In this sample, this clonotype turned up a few times. The chain couples TRBV7-9 to TRBJ2-1; D gene ambiguous. CDR3 length: 14 amino acids. V lost 1 base, J lost 3 bases, and 7 bases lay in between. CDR1 is SEHNR, CDR2 FQNEAQ, per germline (reference sequence). The CDR3 here is CASSLDTNYNEQFF. DNA for the CDR3: TGTGCCAGCAGCTTAGATACTAACTACAATGAGCAGTTCTTC.

This CDR3 reads CASSKGTGGHNEQFF. CDR3 coding DNA: TGTGCCAGCAGTAAGGGGACAGGAGGCCACAATGAGCAGTTCTTC. This rearrangement joins TRBV6-6 to TRBJ2-1; 8 positions agree with TRBD1. This CDR3 contains 15 residues. After removal of 5 bases from V and 5 bases from J, the junction contained 8 bases not matched to a gene. CDR1 is MNHNY, CDR2 SVGAGI, per germline (reference sequence).

This clonotype was seen repeatedly, ten times or more. The genes are TRBV7-3 and TRBJ2-7; D is unresolved. Trimming removed 0 bases at V and 6 bases at J, with 9 bases between. Germline CDR1 reads SGHTA; CDR2 reads FQGTGA. The CDR3 runs to 13 residues. The CDR3 loop reads CASSLTTTSEQYF. The DNA for the CDR3 is TGTGCCAGCAGCTTAACGACGACGTCCGAGCAGTACTTC.

Turning to this clonotype: This may stem from a read error, because a much larger clone lies one nucleotide away. The chain couples TRBV2 to TRBJ2-5; no firm D call. Gene TRBJ2-7 matches the end of the DNA better, so the J call may be wrong. CDR3 length: 12 residues. Germline V gene lookup returns CDR1 SNHLY and CDR2 FYNNEI. The CDR3 is CASSRFSCEQYF. CDR3 nucleotide sequence: TGTGCCAGCAGCAGATTCTCCTGCGAGCAGTACTTC.

V is TRBV9 and J is TRBJ1-4, with D possibly matching TRBD1 (6 bases). The CDR3 runs to 16 residues. V was clipped by 2 bases and J by 0 bases, with 11 bases between them. Germline-derived CDR1 and CDR2 are SGDLS and YYNGEE. In DNA form, the CDR3 reads TGTGCCAGCAGCGTTGGCCGGACAGCAACTAATGAAAAACTGTTTTTT. This codes for CASSVGRTATNEKLFF.

In DNA form, the CDR3 reads TGTGCCAGCAGCCCTACCGGGACGGAGCGCCAAGAGACCCAGTACTTC. This encodes CASSPTGTERQETQYF. This rearrangement joins TRBV28 to TRBJ2-5; D may match TRBD1 or TRBD2 (5 bases each). Deletions cut 6 bases from V and 1 base from J, with 18 bases between. CDR3 length equals 16 residues. CDR1 and CDR2 from the germline V gene are MDHEN and SYDVKM. Drawing the rest from reference TRBV28 and TRBJ2-5, the complete variable domain is DVKVTQSSRYLVKRTGEKVFLECVQDMDHENMFWYRQDPGLGLRLIYFSYDVKMKEKGDIPEGYSVSREKKERFSLILESASTNQTSMYLCASSPTGTERQETQYFGPGTRLLVL.

The chain uses TRBV2 and TRBJ2-3, with D possibly being TRBD2 (6 bases). Germline V gives CDR1 SNHLY, CDR2 FYNNEI. This CDR3 is 14 amino acids long. V was cut by 8 bases and J by 0 bases, with 12 bases left in between. The CDR3 DNA reads TGTGCCAGCGGGGGGACTCCTAGCACAGATACGCAGTATTTT. Translation gives CASGGTPSTDTQYF.

This clonotype showed up just a few times. For the CDR3, the DNA is TGTGCCAGCAGCCGATCAATGTACGAGACCCAGTACTTC. It encodes CASSRSMYETQYF. The genes are TRBV14 and TRBJ2-5; D is unclear. V was pared by 4 bases and J by 5 bases, with 11 bases between. The CDR3 is 13 amino acids. Germline values: CDR1 SGHDN, CDR2 FVKESK.

This chain links TRBV27 with TRBJ2-3; D remains ambiguous. The germline gives CDR1 MNHEY, CDR2 SMNVEV (reference sequence). Trimming cost V 5 bases and J 1 base, with 13 bases left between them. CDR3 length: 15 amino acids. The DNA of the CDR3 is TGTGCCAGCAGTATGAAGGGCTCAGGCACAGATACGCAGTATTTT. Protein sequence: CASSMKGSGTDTQYF.

As for this clonotype: One end of the junction varies from germline; a read error may be responsible. The chain is built from TRBV30 and TRBJ1-4; TRBD1 matches at 8 bases. The germline CDR1 and CDR2 sequences are GTSNPN and SVGIG (reference sequence). The length of the CDR3 is 14 residues. CDR3 nucleotides: TGTGCCTGGACAGGGGGCACAACTAATGAAAATCTGTTTTTT. Residues: CAWTGGTTNENLFF.

A remark on this clonotype: A much larger clonotype is one base distant, so this may be a read error. The chain couples TRBV4-1 to TRBJ2-7, with D perhaps TRBD2 (5 bases). Trimming shortened V by 1 base and J by 7 bases, and 17 bases separated the two germline ends. The germline CDR1 and CDR2 sequences are MGHRA and YSYEKL. The CDR3 runs to 15 residues. CDR3 residues: CASSQGRTSYNEQYF. The CDR3 DNA sequence: TGCGCCAGCAGCCAAGGGAGGACCTCCTACAATGAGCAGTACTTC.

This rearrangement joins TRBV20-1 to TRBJ2-1, with TRBD2 identical over 14 bases. Germline CDR1 reads DFQATT; CDR2 reads SNEGSKA (reference sequence). V lost 2 bases to trimming and J lost 5 bases; unmatched junction nucleotides: 14. The CDR3 spans 19 residues. Here the CDR3 reads CSARPTLGLAGGVNNEQFF. In DNA form, the CDR3 reads TGCAGTGCTAGACCTACACTAGGACTAGCGGGAGGTGTAAACAATGAGCAGTTCTTC.

This clonotype was found a few times. The genes are TRBV29-1 and TRBJ1-2; a possible D gene is TRBD1 (5 bases). The CDR3 consists of 11 residues. The germline gives CDR1 SQVTM, CDR2 ANQGSEA. V was pared by 3 bases and J by 6 bases, with 8 bases between. CDR3 loop: CSVEGDDGYTF. CDR3 nucleotide sequence: TGCAGCGTTGAGGGGGATGATGGCTACACCTTC.

The chain employs TRBV10-3 and TRBJ1-2; D gene ambiguous. Trimming shortened V by 10 bases and J by 8 bases, and 20 bases separated the two germline ends. CDR1 is ENHRY and CDR2 is SYGVKD in the germline V gene. The CDR3 contains 13 residues. The CDR3: CATKNPGSWGYTF. CDR3 DNA sequence: TGTGCCACCAAAAACCCGGGCTCATGGGGCTACACCTTC.

The V call is TRBV12-3 or TRBV12-4, the J call TRBJ1-5, with 7 bases that match TRBD1. CDR3 length: 16 amino acids. With 5 bases clipped from V and 5 bases from J, the junction kept 12 bases outside the gene matches. The CDR3 nucleotides are TGTGCCAGCAGTCCCAGTGGGACGAGGGGGCATCAGCCCCAGCATTTT. It yields the protein CASSPSGTRGHQPQHF.

The sample holds a few counts of this clonotype. This chain uses TRBV9 with TRBJ2-7, with D possibly matching TRBD2 (5 bases). Trimming cost V 0 bases and J 4 bases, with 8 bases left between them. The CDR3 runs 13 residues. Germline CDR1 and CDR2: SGDLS and YYNGEE. The CDR3, as DNA: TGTGCCAGCAGCGTAGAGGAGGATTACGAGCAGTACTTC. Amino acid sequence: CASSVEEDYEQYF.

The chain links TRBV21-1 to TRBJ2-7; TRBD1 is the table's D call and was not checked against the DNA. TRBV21-1 corresponds to a pseudogene. This CDR3 is built from 11 residues. Written as DNA, the CDR3 is TGTGCCAGCAGCATCTTACAGGGGGCGTACTTC. It encodes CASSILQGAYF.

The sample holds a few counts of this clonotype. The J gene is TRBJ1-2, the V gene TRBV27, with a weak D call TRBD1 (5 bases). Germline V CDR1 and CDR2: MNHEY, SMNVEV (reference sequence). The CDR3 contains 12 residues. Trimming left V 8 bases short and J 9 bases short, with 16 bases between. CDR3: CASGPRGSRYTF. Here the CDR3 DNA reads TGTGCCAGCGGACCGCGGGGCTCGCGCTACACCTTC.

This sequence joins TRBV4-1 and TRBJ1-3; D unclear. The CDR3 loop spans 14 amino acids. Germline loops: CDR1 MGHRA, CDR2 YSYEKL. Trimming shortened V by 4 bases and J by 4 bases, and 11 bases separated the two germline ends. This chain's CDR3 is CASSRTGGGNTIYF. The DNA for the CDR3 is TGCGCCAGCAGCCGAACGGGAGGAGGAAACACCATATATTTT.

This clonotype has only a few counts. One end of the junction varies from germline; a read error may be responsible. The chain carries TRBV2 and TRBJ2-7, with a tentative D call TRBD2 (5 bases). Near its end, the DNA agrees better with TRBJ2-5, so the J call may be wrong. Germline lookup yields CDR1 SNHLY and CDR2 FYNNEI. There are 15 residues in the CDR3. The CDR3 DNA reads as TGTGCCAGCAGCGAAGGGTTGTCAGGCGGGGAGACCCAGTACTTC. The encoded protein is CASSEGLSGGETQYF.

This CDR3 is CASSSGKREGQDEQYF. The DNA of the CDR3 is TGTGCCAGCAGCTCGGGGAAGAGGGAGGGCCAAGACGAGCAGTACTTC. The rearrangement uses TRBV11-3 and TRBJ2-7; 7 bases fit TRBD2. V was pared by 4 bases and J by 5 bases, with 14 bases of the junction left unmatched. CDR1 and CDR2 from the germline V gene are SGHNT and YENEEA. This CDR3 has 16 amino acids.